Below, 20 T cell receptor beta chains from the same sample are listed, as sequenced in a study of blood T cell repertoires in COVID-19. The method was immunoSEQ multiplex PCR; TCRdb's version includes in-frame clones alone and lacks a portion of them. The sample shows 95,000 to 150,000 clones, 70% to 90% of them seen only once. Material for sequencing was peripheral blood. Receptor source: a woman aged 45-65 years with active or convalescent COVID-19.

The chain links TRBV28 to TRBJ1-5; D gene uncertain. This CDR3 is built from 15 residues. Trimming stripped 3 bases from V and 11 bases from J, with 20 bases between. Germline loops: CDR1 MDHEN, CDR2 SYDVKM. The CDR3 coding sequence is TGTGCCAGCAGTTTCCAAGTAGCTGAACAATCAGCCCAGCATTTT. As protein: CASSFQVAEQSAQHF.

The gene calls are TRBV7-2 and TRBJ2-3; TRBD2 agrees at 9 bases. Germline CDR1 reads SGHTA; CDR2 reads FQGNSA. This CDR3 has 17 amino acids. The V and J ends lost 5 bases and 5 bases, in that order; junction bases with no gene match: 14. In nucleotides, the CDR3 is TGTGCCAGCAGCCCCCCGGGTTATAGCGGGAGCCTAGATACGCAGTATTTT. Residues: CASSPPGYSGSLDTQYF.

The chain is built from TRBV3-1 (or the pseudogene TRBV3-2) and TRBJ2-7; TRBD2 matches at 7 bases. The CDR3 extends over 14 amino acids. Unmatched junction bases numbered 6, after V lost 5 bases and J lost 2 bases. The germline gives CDR1 LGHDT, CDR2 YNNKEL (reference sequence). Written as DNA, the CDR3 is TGTGCCAGCAGCTCTCGACTAGCACCCTACGAGCAGTACTTC. This gives the protein CASSSRLAPYEQYF.

V and J are TRBV7-2 and TRBJ1-2, with 11 bases fitting TRBD1. V was clipped by 5 bases and J by 3 bases; unmatched bases: 5. The CDR3 sequence is 15 residues long. Germline CDR1 is SGHTA and CDR2 is FQGNSA. CDR3 nucleotides: TGTGCCAGCAGCCCCGGACAGGGGGCTGACTATGGCTACACCTTC. As protein: CASSPGQGADYGYTF.

This chain connects TRBV6-5 to TRBJ2-4; weak D call: TRBD1 (6 bases). This CDR3 is built from 15 residues. In germline, CDR1 is MNHEY, CDR2 SVGAGI. Between the trimmed V and J ends, which lost 11 bases and 0 bases, there was a span of 17 bases. CDR3 DNA: TGTGCCCCAGGGGCAGCTCTACTAGCCAAAAACATTCAGTACTTC. Translated: CAPGAALLAKNIQYF.

CDR3 in DNA: TGTGCCAGCAGCCTCGGGACTACCGAAGCAGATACGCAGTATTTT. It translates to CASSLGTTEADTQYF. This rearrangement joins TRBV9 to TRBJ2-3, with 7 nucleotides matching TRBD2. This CDR3 region has 15 residues. Germline lookup yields CDR1 SGDLS and CDR2 YYNGEE. V trimming: 4 bases; J trimming: 4 bases; junction bases outside the gene matches: 9.

This clone appeared once. The chain joins TRBV28 to TRBJ1-5; 8 bases are a match to TRBD1. J gave up 4 bases and V 6 bases, and 8 bases lay outside the gene matches. Germline lookup yields CDR1 MDHEN and CDR2 SYDVKM. The CDR3 length is 15 residues. The CDR3: CASSRGQGINQPQHF. DNA for the CDR3: TGTGCCAGCAGCCGTGGACAGGGCATAAATCAGCCCCAGCATTTT.

The V call is TRBV19, the J call TRBJ2-7, with 7 bases aligning to TRBD1. This CDR3 comprises 11 residues. Per the germline V gene, CDR1 is LNHDA and CDR2 is SQIVND (reference sequence). V trimming: 7 bases; J trimming: 6 bases; junction bases outside the gene matches: 3. CDR3 DNA sequence: TGTGCCAGTACACAGGGGATCGAGCAGTACTTC. This translates into CASTQGIEQYF.

The V gene is TRBV18, the J gene TRBJ1-2; possibly TRBD1 for D (6 bases). The CDR3 loop spans 14 amino acids. The germline V gene encodes CDR1 KGHSH and CDR2 LQKENI. The V end was cut by 3 bases, the J end by 2 bases, with 10 bases between. In nucleotides, the CDR3 is TGTGCCAGCTCACCCCGGACAGAAAACTATGGCTACACCTTC. Its translation: CASSPRTENYGYTF.

The chain recombines TRBV9 with TRBJ2-1; 9 bases are shared with TRBD1. The CDR3 runs to 14 residues. Germline V CDR1 and CDR2: SGDLS, YYNGEE. V shed 4 bases and J 7 bases; nucleotides not matched to a gene: 6. The CDR3 DNA sequence: TGTGCCAGCAGCCCCCGACAGGGGGGGAATGAGCAGTTCTTC. Translated: CASSPRQGGNEQFF.

The chain links TRBV28 to TRBJ1-5, with a tentative D call TRBD1 (6 bases). V was pared by 5 bases and J by 2 bases, with 19 bases between. From germline, CDR1 is MDHEN and CDR2 SYDVKM. The CDR3 totals 17 residues. In nucleotides, the CDR3 is TGTGCCAGCAGTCCCCAGGGGTCAAACCAGCGCAATCAGCCCCAGCATTTT. As protein: CASSPQGSNQRNQPQHF.

This clone has ten or more counts. The J gene is TRBJ2-7, the V gene TRBV5-3; the match to TRBD2 covers 8 bases. TRBV5-3 is sorted into the ORF group, with uncertain function. This CDR3 spans 14 amino acids. Unmatched junction bases numbered 6, after V lost 5 bases and J lost 2 bases. This CDR3 is CARRVQAGAYEQYF. The CDR3, as DNA: TGTGCCAGAAGAGTCCAAGCGGGAGCCTACGAGCAGTACTTC.

The CDR3 DNA is TGTGCCAGCAGTCCCGGGACAGGGATTTTGAATGAGCAGTTCTTC. Translation: CASSPGTGILNEQFF. This chain links TRBV2 with TRBJ2-1, with 9 bases lining up with TRBD1. V lost 5 bases to trimming and J lost 7 bases; unmatched junction nucleotides: 9. Germline lookup yields CDR1 SNHLY and CDR2 FYNNEI. The CDR3 has 15 amino acids.

The rearrangement joins TRBV10-3 to TRBJ2-1; weak D call: TRBD2 (5 bases). There are 14 residues in the CDR3. Germline V gene lookup returns CDR1 ENHRY and CDR2 SYGVKD. V was trimmed by 8 bases and J by 5 bases, leaving 16 bases between them. The CDR3: CAILETIAHNEQFF. DNA for the CDR3: TGTGCCATCTTGGAGACTATTGCCCACAATGAGCAGTTCTTC.

As DNA, the CDR3 is TGTGCCGCGTCAGGGGCTAGCGGGAAGTGGTACTTC. Amino acid sequence: CAASGASGKWYF. The chain recombines TRBV10-3 with TRBJ2-7, with TRBD2 matching 9 bases. The trim removed 11 bases at V and 12 bases at J, leaving 14 bases unmatched. The CDR3 runs 12 residues. Germline-derived CDR1 and CDR2 are ENHRY and SYGVKD.

The chain is built from TRBV7-2 and TRBJ2-7; weak D call: TRBD2 (5 bases). Per germline, CDR1 SGHTA and CDR2 FQGNSA. With 6 bases removed from V and 5 bases from J, the gap between germline ends came to 17 bases. This CDR3 is 14 amino acids long. CDR3 amino acids: CASSRGARPHEQYF. Here the CDR3 DNA reads TGTGCCAGCAGTCGGGGAGCTAGGCCCCACGAGCAGTACTTC.

The CDR3 loop is CASSLGVTGGFSGNTIYF. DNA for the CDR3: TGTGCCAGCAGCTTGGGGGTAACAGGGGGTTTTTCTGGAAACACCATATATTTT. This chain connects TRBV5-5 to TRBJ1-3, with 8 nucleotides matching TRBD1. J lost 1 base, V lost 0 bases, and 9 bases had no gene match. The CDR3 is 18 amino acids. The germline V gene encodes CDR1 SGHKS and CDR2 YYEKEE (reference sequence).

The CDR3: CASSHLGFGNTIYF. CDR3 DNA: TGCGCCAGCAGCCACCTCGGGTTTGGAAACACCATATATTTT. V is TRBV4-3 and J is TRBJ1-3; D gene unclear. Germline CDR1 LGHNA, CDR2 YSLEER. The CDR3 has 14 residues. The V end lost 3 bases, the J end lost 3 bases, and 9 bases lay between the germline ends.

The J gene is TRBJ2-7, the V gene TRBV5-4; 8 positions agree with TRBD1. The CDR3 is made up of 14 amino acids. Germline CDR1 SGHNT, CDR2 YYREEE (reference sequence). J was trimmed by 7 bases and V by 3 bases; bases with no gene match: 9. The CDR3 nucleotides are TGTGCCAGCAGCTCGAGACAGGGGACGGAAGAGCAGTACTTC. Protein product: CASSSRQGTEEQYF. Together with reference TRBV5-4 and TRBJ2-7, the CDR3 gives the full variable domain: ETGVTQSPTHLIKTRGQQVTLRCSSQSGHNTVSWYQQALGQGPQFIFQYYREEENGRGNFPPRFSGLQFPNYSSELNVNALELDDSALYLCASSSRQGTEEQYFGPGTRLTVT.

The rearrangement joins TRBV4-2 to TRBJ1-2; 7 bases fit TRBD1. Germline assignment: CDR1 LGHNA and CDR2 YNFKEQ. The V and J ends lost 8 bases and 5 bases, in that order; junction bases with no gene match: 8. The CDR3 extends over 13 amino acids. The DNA for the CDR3 is TGTGCCAGCCGCCCACAGGGGAATTATGGCTACACCTTC. Translated, it gives CASRPQGNYGYTF.